The clone carrying this T cell receptor (beta chain) has more than one count but fewer than ten. Antigen specificity is unknown. This sample was included in a study of T cells after yellow fever vaccination. Study background: Where fractions had low cell numbers, libraries were prepared from them with the SMART-Seq v4 Ultra Low Input RNA kit. The study, taken as a whole, reports: Contamination of FACS-sorted repertoires by abundant clonotypes from the bulk population could occur.

They built TCR cDNA with 5'RACE template switching, a step that put in a universal primer site and UMIs. One entry per CDR3 protein, called by TCRdb with MiXCR from the 5' RACE reads. The sample shows hundreds of thousands of distinct CDR3 sequences, under 9% of them seen only once. The clonotype was recovered from a man between 18 and 35 years old who received the YFV17D yellow fever vaccine. Sample: CD4+ T cells sorted from PBMCs, taken 5 days after the yellow fever booster vaccination.

The DNA of the CDR3 is TGTGCCAGCAGTTACGTTCGTGGGACAGGGGGAGAGACCCAGTACTTC. As protein: CASSYVRGTGGETQYF. The chain carries TRBV6-2 or TRBV6-3 and TRBJ2-5; 11 bases match TRBD1. Trimming took 2 bases from V and 4 from J; bases not matched to a gene: 6. This CDR3 is 16 amino acids long. Germline assignment: CDR1 MNHEY and CDR2 SVGEGT.